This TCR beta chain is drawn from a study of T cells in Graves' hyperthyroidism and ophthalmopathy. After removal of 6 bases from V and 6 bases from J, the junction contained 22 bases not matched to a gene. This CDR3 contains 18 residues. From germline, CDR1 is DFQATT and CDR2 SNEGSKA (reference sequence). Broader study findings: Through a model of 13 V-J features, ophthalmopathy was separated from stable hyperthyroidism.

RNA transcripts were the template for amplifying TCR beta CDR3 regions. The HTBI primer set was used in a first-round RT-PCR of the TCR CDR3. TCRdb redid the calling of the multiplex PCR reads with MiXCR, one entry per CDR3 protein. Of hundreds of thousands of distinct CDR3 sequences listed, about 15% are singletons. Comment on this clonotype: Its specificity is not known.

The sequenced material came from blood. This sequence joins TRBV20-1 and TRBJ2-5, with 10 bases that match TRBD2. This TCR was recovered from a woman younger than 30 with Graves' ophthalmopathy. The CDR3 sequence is CSARPSEAGGSFGKTQYF. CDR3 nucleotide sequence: TGCAGTGCCCGGCCCTCTGAAGCGGGAGGGTCCTTTGGAAAGACCCAGTACTTC.